The 9 T cell receptor beta chains given below trace back to one sample, sequenced in a study of cytomegalovirus exposure and HLA in healthy donors. The PCR had 60 Vbeta and 13 Jbeta primers. TCRdb keeps only in-frame clones here, not all; method: immunoSEQ multiplex PCR. The data contain around 90,000 clones, around four fifths of them seen just once; the ten biggest clones take up 2.5% to 3.5%. Sequencing used PBMCs. Receptors originate from a man aged 25 to 40 in good health and CMV-seronegative.

The chain recombines TRBV28 with TRBJ1-5, with D perhaps TRBD1 (5 bases). CDR3 length: 16 amino acids. Germline V gene lookup returns CDR1 MDHEN and CDR2 SYDVKM. V was shortened by 6 bases and J by 2 bases, with 17 bases between the two germline ends. CDR3 DNA sequence: TGTGCCAGCAGCCTTATTCAGGGAGGAGGCAATCAGCCCCAGCATTTT. Its protein is CASSLIQGGGNQPQHF.

J is TRBJ2-1 and V is TRBV30, with D maybe TRBD2 (6 bases). CDR1 and CDR2 from the germline V gene are GTSNPN and SVGIG (reference sequence). The V end was cut by 0 bases, the J end by 7 bases, with 13 bases between. The CDR3 runs 14 residues. CDR3 loop: CAWSVRTEGNEQFF. As DNA, the CDR3 is TGTGCCTGGAGTGTAAGAACGGAGGGGAATGAGCAGTTCTTC.

The chain recombines TRBV30 with TRBJ2-1; TRBD1 matches 7 bases. V lost 3 bases, J lost 7 bases, and 12 bases stayed unmatched. The CDR3 spans 15 residues. CDR1 is GTSNPN and CDR2 is SVGIG in the germline V gene (reference sequence). CDR3: CAWRDRFYGINEQFF. The CDR3 DNA follows: TGTGCCTGGAGGGACAGGTTTTATGGGATAAATGAGCAGTTCTTC.

The CDR3 nucleotides read TGTGCCAGCAGCTTACGTCCCCCGAGACTAGAGGGAGAGACCCAGTACTTC. This codes for CASSLRPPRLEGETQYF. This chain links TRBV11-2 with TRBJ2-5; D is possibly TRBD2 (6 bases). Trimming stripped 2 bases from V and 4 bases from J, with 20 bases between. Germline V lookup: CDR1 SGHAT, CDR2 FQNNGV. The CDR3 is 17 amino acids.

This chain connects TRBV19 to TRBJ2-5; D is possibly TRBD2 (6 bases). Trimming took 8 bases from V and 5 from J, leaving 15 bases between them. Germline values: CDR1 LNHDA, CDR2 SQIVND (reference sequence). The CDR3 contains 13 residues. CDR3 sequence: CASSRGSWETQYF. In DNA form, the CDR3 reads TGTGCCAGTTCACGGGGGTCGTGGGAGACCCAGTACTTC.

The chain couples TRBV7-9 to TRBJ2-1, with TRBD1 identical over 7 bases. Germline-derived CDR1 and CDR2 are SEHNR and FQNEAQ (reference sequence). The V gene end was trimmed by 7 bases and the J gene end by 0 bases; junction bases not matched to a gene: 3. This CDR3 is built from 14 residues. The CDR3 sequence is CASTRDSSYNEQFF. DNA for the CDR3: TGTGCCAGCACCCGGGACAGCTCCTACAATGAGCAGTTCTTC.

The chain joins TRBV7-2 to TRBJ2-5; D remains unclear. The CDR3 totals 15 residues. The germline V and J ends were trimmed by 0 bases and 5 bases, with 13 bases remaining between them. The germline gives CDR1 SGHTA, CDR2 FQGNSA. The CDR3 spells CASSLASTAQETQYF. Here the CDR3 DNA reads TGTGCCAGCAGCTTAGCGTCAACCGCCCAGGAGACCCAGTACTTC.

CDR3 sequence: CASTGQGVRQFF. CDR3 sequence (DNA): TGTGCCAGCACCGGACAGGGGGTCCGGCAGTTCTTC. The chain has TRBV6-1 and TRBJ2-1, with 10 bases identical to TRBD1. CDR1 and CDR2 from the germline V gene are MNHNS and SASEGT. This CDR3 is 12 amino acids long. The trim removed 7 bases at V and 12 bases at J, leaving 6 bases unmatched.

V usage is TRBV9 and J usage is TRBJ1-2; 12 bases match TRBD1. The V gene end was trimmed by 3 bases and the J gene end by 4 bases; junction bases not matched to a gene: 4. From germline, CDR1 is SGDLS and CDR2 YYNGEE. The CDR3 sequence is 15 residues long. CDR3 bases: TGTGCCAGCAGCGCGGGGACAGGGGGCGGCTATGGCTACACCTTC. It codes for CASSAGTGGGYGYTF.